This is a list of T cell receptor beta chains from one sample in a study of PD-1 blockade in classical Hodgkin lymphoma. Clones were sequenced by immunoSEQ multiplex PCR, and TCRdb holds only the in-frame ones, with some missing. Among over 8,000 clones listed, about 86% were seen once. Material: peripheral blood mononuclear cells (PBMCs), obtained before the fourth cycle of nivolumab. The receptors originated from a human donor with classical Hodgkin lymphoma. CDR3s include the opening cysteine and the closing phenylalanine or tryptophan. The order of the fields is J gene, V gene, CDR3 protein.

>TRBJ2-4|TRBV6-5
CASNSGGENIQYF
>TRBJ1-2|TRBV2
CASTSGGQGMSYGYTF
>TRBJ1-4|TRBV19
CASSIDRDEKLFF
>TRBJ1-2|TRBV7-2
CASSPGQGNYGYTF
>TRBJ2-3|TRBV11-2
CASSSGLLDTQYF
>TRBJ1-1|TRBV11-3
CASSLGDRGEAFF
>TRBJ2-7|TRBV10-3
CAISESGTGAYEQYF
>TRBJ2-3|TRBV4-1
CASSQDQGYSTDTQYF
>TRBJ2-3|TRBV7-3
CASSTPGTVRGDTQYF
>TRBJ1-5|TRBV28
CASRLLGQNNQPQHF
>TRBJ2-4|TRBV18
CASSPQGTAKNIQYF
>TRBJ1-6|TRBV27
CASSLGRSASPLHF
>TRBJ1-1|TRBV27
CASSPRLLTGQPLNTEAFF
>TRBJ1-3|TRBV19
CASSIARQGNMNTIYF
>TRBJ1-6|TRBV4-3
CASSRNRDNSPLHF
>TRBJ1-1|TRBV29-1
CSVAEDLTPGVVNTEAFF